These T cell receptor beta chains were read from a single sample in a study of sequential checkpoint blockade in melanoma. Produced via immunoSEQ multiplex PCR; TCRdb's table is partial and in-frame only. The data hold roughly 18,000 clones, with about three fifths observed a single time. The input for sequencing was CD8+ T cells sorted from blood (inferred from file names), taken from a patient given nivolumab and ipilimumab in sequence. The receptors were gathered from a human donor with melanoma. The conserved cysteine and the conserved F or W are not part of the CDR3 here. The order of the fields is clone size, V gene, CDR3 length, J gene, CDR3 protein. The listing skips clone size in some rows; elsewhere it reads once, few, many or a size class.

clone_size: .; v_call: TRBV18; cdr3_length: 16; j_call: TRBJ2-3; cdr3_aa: ASSPTLASGSHWDTQY
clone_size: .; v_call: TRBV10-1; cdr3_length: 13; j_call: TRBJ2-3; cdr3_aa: ASSDVSVRTDTQY
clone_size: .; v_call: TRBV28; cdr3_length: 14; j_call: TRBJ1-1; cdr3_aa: ASSSDRALMNTEAF
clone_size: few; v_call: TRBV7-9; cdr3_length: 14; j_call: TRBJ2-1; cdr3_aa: ASSLTSLAAYNEQF
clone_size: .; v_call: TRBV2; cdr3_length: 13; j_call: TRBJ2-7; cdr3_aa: ASSDIAGGHYEQY
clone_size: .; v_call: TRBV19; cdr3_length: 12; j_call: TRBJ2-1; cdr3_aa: ASSRDYSPNEQF
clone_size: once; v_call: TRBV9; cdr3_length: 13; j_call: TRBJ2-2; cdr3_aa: ASSVESYNTGELF
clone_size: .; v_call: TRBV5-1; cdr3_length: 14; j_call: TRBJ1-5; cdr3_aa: ASSWGDRGHNQPQH
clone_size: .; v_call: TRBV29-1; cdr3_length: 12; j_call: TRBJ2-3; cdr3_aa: SVAGQVRTDTQY
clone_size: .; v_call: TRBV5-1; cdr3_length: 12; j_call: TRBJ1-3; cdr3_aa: ASSLSGSGNTIY
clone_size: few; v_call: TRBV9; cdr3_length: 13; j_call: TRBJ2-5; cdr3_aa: ASTSSGQGGETQY
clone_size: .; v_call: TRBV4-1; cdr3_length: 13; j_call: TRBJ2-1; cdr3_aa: ASSLGLAGNNEQF
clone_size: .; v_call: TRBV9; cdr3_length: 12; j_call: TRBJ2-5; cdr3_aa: ASSVGQPQETQY
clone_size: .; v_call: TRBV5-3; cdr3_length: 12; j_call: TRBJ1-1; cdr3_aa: ASSLSGAYTEAF
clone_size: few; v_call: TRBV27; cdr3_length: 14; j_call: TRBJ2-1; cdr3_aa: ASSPGVAGAYNEQF
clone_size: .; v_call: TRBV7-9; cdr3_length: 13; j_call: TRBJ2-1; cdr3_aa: ASSLVGLANNEQF
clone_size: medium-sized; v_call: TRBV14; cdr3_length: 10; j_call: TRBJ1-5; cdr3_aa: ASSQDGQPQH
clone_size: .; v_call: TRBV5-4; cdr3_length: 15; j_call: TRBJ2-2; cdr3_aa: ASSLTPGLANTGELF
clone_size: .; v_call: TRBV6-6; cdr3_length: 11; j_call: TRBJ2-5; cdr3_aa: ASSYDSQETQY
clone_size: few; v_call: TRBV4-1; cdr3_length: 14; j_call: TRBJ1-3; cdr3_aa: ASSQEQGAAGNTIY
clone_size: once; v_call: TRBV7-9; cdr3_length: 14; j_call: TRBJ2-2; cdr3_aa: ASSLGMAANTGELF
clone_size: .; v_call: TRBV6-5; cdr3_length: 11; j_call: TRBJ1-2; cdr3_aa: ASSYGGAYGYT
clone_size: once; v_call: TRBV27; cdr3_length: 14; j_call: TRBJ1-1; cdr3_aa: ASSRDRGGLNTEAF
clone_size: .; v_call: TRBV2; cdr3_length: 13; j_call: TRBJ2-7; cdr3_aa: ASNPSPDRAYEQY
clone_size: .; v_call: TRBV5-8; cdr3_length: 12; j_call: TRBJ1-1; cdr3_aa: ASSFGAMNTEAF
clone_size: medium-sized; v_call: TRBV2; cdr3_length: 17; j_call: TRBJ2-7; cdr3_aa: ASREHRDYSLLRFGAQY
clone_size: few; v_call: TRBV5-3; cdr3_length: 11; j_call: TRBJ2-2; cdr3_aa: ASSAEGAGELF
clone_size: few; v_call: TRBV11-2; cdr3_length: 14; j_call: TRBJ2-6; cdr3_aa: ASSLTAGIGANVLT
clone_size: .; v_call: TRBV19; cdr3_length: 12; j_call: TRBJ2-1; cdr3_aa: ASRGQGSYNEQF
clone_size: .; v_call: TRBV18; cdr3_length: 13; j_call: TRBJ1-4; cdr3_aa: ASSPPPGVYEKLF
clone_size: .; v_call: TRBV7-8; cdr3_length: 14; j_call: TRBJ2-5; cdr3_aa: ASSLWGGSRQETQY
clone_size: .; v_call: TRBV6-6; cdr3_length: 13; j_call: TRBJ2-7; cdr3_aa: ASSYSRLAGNEQY
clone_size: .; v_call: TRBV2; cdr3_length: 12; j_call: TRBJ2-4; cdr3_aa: AGAEGGGKNIQY